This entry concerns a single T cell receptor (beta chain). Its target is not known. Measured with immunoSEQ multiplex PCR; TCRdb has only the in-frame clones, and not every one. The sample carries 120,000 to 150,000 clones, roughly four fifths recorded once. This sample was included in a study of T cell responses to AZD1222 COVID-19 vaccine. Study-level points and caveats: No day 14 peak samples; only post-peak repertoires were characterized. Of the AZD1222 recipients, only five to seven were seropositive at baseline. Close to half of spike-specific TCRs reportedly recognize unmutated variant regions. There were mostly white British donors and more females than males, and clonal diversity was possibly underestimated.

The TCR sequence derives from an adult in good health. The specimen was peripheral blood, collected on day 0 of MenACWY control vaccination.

The CDR3 DNA follows: TGCGCCAGCAGCTTGGCCCAGCTAGCCTATGAGCAGTTCTTC. Its translation: CASSLAQLAYEQFF. The chain couples TRBV5-1 to TRBJ2-1, with D possibly TRBD2 on 5 matching bases. The germline V gene encodes CDR1 SGHRS and CDR2 YFSETQ. This CDR3 has 14 residues. V lost 0 bases and J lost 8, with 12 bases in between. The full variable domain, its missing parts supplied by reference TRBV5-1 and TRBJ2-1, is KAGVTQTPRYLIKTRGQQVTLSCSPISGHRSVSWYQQTPGQGLQFLFEYFSETQRNKGNFPGRFSGRQFSNSRSEMNVSTLELGDSALYLCASSLAQLAYEQFFGPGTRLTVL.